This TCR beta chain was retrieved from a study of control samples from healthy donors and cancer patients. CDR3 length: 15 residues. V lost 1 base to trimming and J lost 5 bases; unmatched junction nucleotides: 2. The germline V gene encodes CDR1 SEHNR and CDR2 FQNEAQ (reference sequence). Method: immunoSEQ multiplex PCR; TCRdb's copy keeps in-frame clones and lacks some. The sample consists of about 160,000 clones, about 94% of them appearing once. J is TRBJ2-2 and V is TRBV7-9; 9 positions match TRBD2. The origin of this receptor is a man in his 60s with colorectal cancer. Sequencing input: PBMCs. The CDR3 loop is CASSLVAGDTGELFF. Here the CDR3 DNA reads TGTGCCAGCAGCTTAGTAGCGGGGGATACCGGGGAGCTGTTTTTT.